Listed below are T cell receptor beta chains from one sample, sequenced in a study of beta chain features in type 1 diabetes. Libraries were prepared by immunoSEQ multiplex PCR; TCRdb keeps only in-frame clonotypes and omits some of them. Here the sample spans approximately 340,000 clones, roughly 16% being singletons. Sequenced sample: naive CD4+ T cells from blood. The source of these receptors is a woman between 18 and 30 years old in good health. Both conserved end residues are part of each CDR3. D genes are given only for firm matches. Clone size, where shown, is once, few, many, or a class for clones that have expanded.

D: .; size: few; J: TRBJ2-1; V: TRBV4-2; DNA: TGTGCCAGCAGCCCTAGCCTCAATACTAGGGCCCTACGGCAGTTCTTC; CDR3: CASSPSLNTRALRQFF
D: .; size: .; J: TRBJ2-7; V: TRBV19; DNA: TGTGCCAGTAGACAAGGACTCTCTAACTCCTACGAGCAGTACTTC; CDR3: CASRQGLSNSYEQYF
D: TRBD1; size: few; J: TRBJ1-1; V: TRBV6-6; DNA: TGTGCCAGTGTAAACAGGGGTTTGCACACTGAAGCTTTCTTT; CDR3: CASVNRGLHTEAFF
D: .; size: .; J: TRBJ2-5; V: TRBV7-2; DNA: TGTGCCAGCAGCTCCCGACCGGACATGAAGACCCAGTACTTC; CDR3: CASSSRPDMKTQYF
D: .; size: few; J: TRBJ2-5; V: TRBV2; DNA: TGTGCCAGCAGTTTCCTCGAACAGGGTGGGACCCAGTACTTC; CDR3: CASSFLEQGGTQYF
D: .; size: few; J: TRBJ1-5; V: TRBV5-6; DNA: TGTGCCAGCTCTGCAGGGGAAACCAATCAGCCCCAGCATTTT; CDR3: CASSAGETNQPQHF
D: .; size: .; J: TRBJ2-2; V: TRBV28; DNA: TGTGCCAGCAGTCGAACTAGCACCGGGGAGCTGTTTTTT; CDR3: CASSRTSTGELFF
D: TRBD1; size: .; J: TRBJ2-6; V: TRBV9; DNA: TGTGCCAGCAGCGTAGCTACGGGACAGGGGACTGGGGCCAACGTCCTGACTTTC; CDR3: CASSVATGQGTGANVLTF
D: .; size: .; J: TRBJ1-5; V: TRBV5-6; DNA: TGTGCCAGCAGCTTGTCTAACGTGGGCAATCAGCCCCAGCATTTT; CDR3: CASSLSNVGNQPQHF
D: .; size: .; J: TRBJ2-3; V: TRBV5-4; DNA: TGTGCCAGCAGCTTGGCCGTGGGAGGAACAGATACGCAGTATTTT; CDR3: CASSLAVGGTDTQYF
D: .; size: .; J: TRBJ2-1; V: TRBV4-2; DNA: TGTGCCAGCAGCCAAGAAGGCCCCCGTTGGGCCAATGAGCAGTTCTTC; CDR3: CASSQEGPRWANEQFF
D: .; size: .; J: TRBJ1-1; V: TRBV7-3; DNA: TGTGCCAGCAGCCCCCCAGGAGGCACTGAAGCTTTCTTT; CDR3: CASSPPGGTEAFF
D: TRBD2; size: few; J: TRBJ2-7; V: TRBV7-2; DNA: TGTGCCAGCAGCCTAGGGGTACTAGCGGCCTACGAGCAGTACTTC; CDR3: CASSLGVLAAYEQYF
D: .; size: few; J: TRBJ2-2; V: TRBV9; DNA: TGTGCCAGCAGCGTAGCGCGGAGTGGGACCGGGGAGCTGTTTTTT; CDR3: CASSVARSGTGELFF